This is a list of T cell receptor beta chains from one sample in a study of cytomegalovirus exposure and HLA in healthy donors. Sequencing used immunoSEQ multiplex PCR; TCRdb keeps in-frame clones, though not all of them. The specimen's table records around 100,000 clones. Sequenced input: PBMCs. The receptors stem from a man aged 25-45 years in good health and CMV-seronegative. The CDR3 runs from the conserved cysteine through the conserved F or W. A D gene is named only where the DNA matches it firmly.

j_gene: TRBJ2-7
d_gene: TRBD1
v_gene: TRBV7-2
CDR3aa: CASSRQTSDRGYEQYF
CDR3nt: TGTGCCAGCAGCCGGCAGACGTCGGACAGGGGTTACGAGCAGTACTTC

j_gene: TRBJ1-2
d_gene: TRBD1
v_gene: TRBV19
CDR3aa: CASSEDRGRGYTF
CDR3nt: TGTGCCAGTAGTGAGGACAGGGGAAGGGGCTACACCTTC

j_gene: TRBJ2-2
d_gene: TRBD2
v_gene: TRBV5-1
CDR3aa: CASSLAAVAGDTGELFF
CDR3nt: TGCGCCAGCAGCTTGGCCGCGGTAGCGGGAGACACCGGGGAGCTGTTTTTT

j_gene: TRBJ1-1
d_gene: NA
v_gene: TRBV30
CDR3aa: CAWREQMNTEAFF
CDR3nt: TGTGCCTGGAGAGAACAGATGAACACTGAAGCTTTCTTT

j_gene: TRBJ2-5
d_gene: NA
v_gene: TRBV2
CDR3aa: CASRDRGETQYF
CDR3nt: TGTGCCAGCAGGGATAGGGGTGAGACCCAGTACTTC

j_gene: TRBJ2-1
d_gene: TRBD2
v_gene: TRBV4-1
CDR3aa: CASSEGSGGNNEQFF
CDR3nt: TGCGCCAGCAGCGAAGGGAGCGGGGGGAACAATGAGCAGTTCTTC

j_gene: TRBJ1-5
d_gene: NA
v_gene: TRBV5-1
CDR3aa: CASSLGRGGQPQHF
CDR3nt: TGCGCCAGCAGCTTGGGACGGGGTGGGCAACCCCAGCATTTT

j_gene: TRBJ2-1
d_gene: TRBD1
v_gene: TRBV5-6
CDR3aa: CASSFSPGGATNEQFF
CDR3nt: TGTGCCAGCAGCTTTAGCCCAGGGGGCGCTACCAATGAGCAGTTCTTC

j_gene: TRBJ1-1
d_gene: NA
v_gene: TRBV5-1
CDR3aa: CASIGGLSTEAFF
CDR3nt: TGCGCCAGCATTGGCGGTCTCTCCACTGAAGCTTTCTTT

j_gene: TRBJ2-5
d_gene: TRBD1
v_gene: TRBV7-9
CDR3aa: CASSPGTGERETQYF
CDR3nt: TGTGCCAGCAGCCCCGGGACAGGGGAGAGGGAGACCCAGTACTTC

j_gene: TRBJ2-7
d_gene: TRBD2
v_gene: TRBV7-6
CDR3aa: CASSSHPRGVSYEQYF
CDR3nt: TGTGCCAGCAGCTCTCACCCTCGGGGGGTCTCCTACGAGCAGTACTTC

j_gene: TRBJ1-2
d_gene: NA
v_gene: TRBV28
CDR3aa: CATKGGYGYTF
CDR3nt: TGTGCCACTAAAGGGGGCTATGGCTACACCTTC

j_gene: TRBJ1-3
d_gene: NA
v_gene: TRBV4-3
CDR3aa: CASSHTGKTGNTIYF
CDR3nt: TGCGCCAGCAGCCATACAGGCAAAACTGGAAACACCATATATTTT

j_gene: TRBJ2-5
d_gene: TRBD1
v_gene: TRBV5-1
CDR3aa: CASSPRDSQETQYF
CDR3nt: TGCGCCAGCAGCCCCCGGGACAGTCAAGAGACCCAGTACTTC

j_gene: TRBJ1-3
d_gene: TRBD1
v_gene: TRBV6-1
CDR3aa: CASSDGQGRVNTIYF
CDR3nt: TGTGCCAGCAGTGACGGACAGGGTAGAGTGAACACCATATATTTT

j_gene: TRBJ2-7
d_gene: TRBD2
v_gene: TRBV14
CDR3aa: CASSSHPGLAGGDSYEQYF
CDR3nt: TGTGCCAGCAGCTCCCACCCGGGACTAGCGGGGGGCGACTCCTACGAGCAGTACTTC

j_gene: TRBJ1-3
d_gene: NA
v_gene: TRBV5-5
CDR3aa: CASSLGVGANTIYF
CDR3nt: TGTGCCAGCAGCTTGGGGGTAGGGGCAAACACCATATATTTT

j_gene: TRBJ1-5
d_gene: NA
v_gene: TRBV28
CDR3aa: CASSLFGGSSNQPQHF
CDR3nt: TGTGCCAGCAGTTTATTCGGCGGTAGTAGCAATCAGCCCCAGCATTTT

j_gene: TRBJ2-1
d_gene: TRBD2
v_gene: TRBV5-4
CDR3aa: CASSRRAGGGGNEQFF
CDR3nt: TGTGCCAGCAGCCGACGCGCGGGGGGAGGAGGGAATGAGCAGTTCTTC

j_gene: TRBJ2-5
d_gene: TRBD2
v_gene: TRBV12-5
CDR3aa: CASGRGGRETQYF
CDR3nt: TGTGCTAGTGGTCGGGGGGGCCGAGAGACCCAGTACTTC

j_gene: TRBJ2-1
d_gene: TRBD2
v_gene: TRBV2
CDR3aa: CASNYGGDSYNEQFF
CDR3nt: TGTGCCAGCAACTACGGGGGGGACTCCTACAATGAGCAGTTCTTC

j_gene: TRBJ2-4
d_gene: NA
v_gene: TRBV7-2
CDR3aa: CASYSDWPENIQYF
CDR3nt: TGTGCCAGCTACTCGGACTGGCCGGAAAACATTCAGTACTTC

j_gene: TRBJ2-1
d_gene: NA
v_gene: TRBV5-6
CDR3aa: CASSFGGGAAPGNEQFF
CDR3nt: TGTGCCAGCAGCTTTGGAGGAGGGGCCGCTCCTGGGAATGAGCAGTTCTTC

j_gene: TRBJ2-7
d_gene: NA
v_gene: TRBV6-1
CDR3aa: CASSEDQGNSYEQYF
CDR3nt: TGTGCCAGCAGTGAAGATCAGGGGAACTCCTACGAGCAGTACTTC

j_gene: TRBJ1-4
d_gene: TRBD1
v_gene: TRBV2
CDR3aa: CASSETMRQGASGEKLFF
CDR3nt: TGTGCCAGCAGCGAAACGATGAGACAGGGGGCCTCAGGTGAAAAACTGTTTTTT

j_gene: TRBJ2-7
d_gene: NA
v_gene: TRBV5-4
CDR3aa: CASSLDKGLLEQYF
CDR3nt: TGTGCCAGCAGCTTGGATAAGGGGCTTCTCGAGCAGTACTTC

j_gene: TRBJ1-2
d_gene: NA
v_gene: TRBV7-9
CDR3aa: CAIPREARGSGGYTF
CDR3nt: TGTGCCATCCCCCGAGAGGCCAGGGGCTCTGGGGGCTACACCTTC

j_gene: TRBJ2-1
d_gene: TRBD1
v_gene: TRBV9
CDR3aa: CASSVSGTASSYNEQFF
CDR3nt: TGTGCCAGCAGCGTATCGGGGACAGCGAGCTCCTACAATGAGCAGTTCTTC

j_gene: TRBJ2-1
d_gene: TRBD1
v_gene: TRBV4-3
CDR3aa: CASSQDQQGAWNEQFF
CDR3nt: TGCGCCAGCAGCCAAGATCAACAGGGGGCGTGGAATGAGCAGTTCTTC

j_gene: TRBJ2-5
d_gene: TRBD2
v_gene: TRBV7-2
CDR3aa: CASSLAELAGEETQYF
CDR3nt: TGTGCCAGCAGCTTAGCTGAGCTGGCGGGGGAAGAGACCCAGTACTTC

j_gene: TRBJ1-1
d_gene: TRBD1
v_gene: TRBV5-1
CDR3aa: CASLPQGAGTEAFF
CDR3nt: TGCGCCAGCCTCCCACAGGGGGCGGGCACTGAAGCTTTCTTT

j_gene: TRBJ2-1
d_gene: NA
v_gene: TRBV9
CDR3aa: CASSPRTSGYEQFF
CDR3nt: TGTGCCAGCAGCCCGCGGACAAGTGGGTATGAGCAGTTCTTC

j_gene: TRBJ2-1
d_gene: TRBD2
v_gene: TRBV5-4
CDR3aa: CASSSQLLAGGLYNEQFF
CDR3nt: TGTGCCAGCAGCTCCCAGCTACTAGCGGGGGGACTCTACAATGAGCAGTTCTTC

j_gene: TRBJ1-2
d_gene: TRBD1
v_gene: TRBV9
CDR3aa: CASSSRQGAAYGYTF
CDR3nt: TGTGCCAGCAGCTCCCGACAGGGGGCAGCTTATGGCTACACCTTC

j_gene: TRBJ1-2
d_gene: NA
v_gene: TRBV5-4
CDR3aa: CASSLEISGDSYGYTF
CDR3nt: TGTGCCAGCAGCTTGGAGATCTCCGGGGATTCCTATGGCTACACCTTC

j_gene: TRBJ1-5
d_gene: NA
v_gene: TRBV7-9
CDR3aa: CASSSPGSNQPQHF
CDR3nt: TGTGCCAGCAGCTCCCCGGGTAGCAATCAGCCCCAGCATTTT

j_gene: TRBJ1-6
d_gene: NA
v_gene: TRBV7-2
CDR3aa: CASSFDRSPPLHF
CDR3nt: TGTGCCAGCAGCTTCGACAGGAGCCCACCCCTCCACTTT

j_gene: TRBJ2-7
d_gene: TRBD1
v_gene: TRBV19
CDR3aa: CASSTQGAYEQYF
CDR3nt: TGTGCCAGTAGTACACAGGGGGCCTACGAGCAGTACTTC

j_gene: TRBJ1-5
d_gene: NA
v_gene: TRBV2
CDR3aa: CASSERARANQPQHF
CDR3nt: TGTGCCAGCAGTGAACGCGCCAGGGCAAATCAGCCCCAGCATTTT

j_gene: TRBJ2-5
d_gene: NA
v_gene: TRBV9
CDR3aa: CASSVENYQETQYF
CDR3nt: TGTGCCAGCAGCGTAGAGAACTACCAAGAGACCCAGTACTTC

j_gene: TRBJ1-4
d_gene: NA
v_gene: TRBV6-5
CDR3aa: CASSKTQEGLELFF
CDR3nt: TGTGCCAGCAGCAAGACCCAGGAAGGCCTGGAACTGTTTTTT

j_gene: TRBJ1-3
d_gene: NA
v_gene: TRBV4-2
CDR3aa: CASSQEGGVSGNTIYF
CDR3nt: TGTGCCAGCAGCCAAGAGGGGGGAGTCTCTGGAAACACCATATATTTT

j_gene: TRBJ2-3
d_gene: TRBD2
v_gene: TRBV27
CDR3aa: CASRRQRGYTDTQYF
CDR3nt: TGTGCCAGCAGGCGTCAGCGGGGGTACACAGATACGCAGTATTTT

j_gene: TRBJ2-7
d_gene: NA
v_gene: TRBV6-5
CDR3aa: CASSYSTVHYEQYF
CDR3nt: TGTGCCAGCAGTTACTCGACAGTTCACTACGAGCAGTACTTC

j_gene: TRBJ2-1
d_gene: TRBD2
v_gene: TRBV4-3
CDR3aa: CASSQGYRGGNEQFF
CDR3nt: TGCGCCAGCAGCCAAGGATACCGGGGAGGGAATGAGCAGTTCTTC

j_gene: TRBJ2-3
d_gene: NA
v_gene: TRBV30
CDR3aa: CAWSHPTDTQYF
CDR3nt: TGTGCCTGGAGTCATCCCACAGATACGCAGTATTTT

j_gene: TRBJ2-4
d_gene: TRBD1
v_gene: TRBV7-9
CDR3aa: CASSARQGLVKNIQYF
CDR3nt: TGTGCCAGCAGCGCCCGACAGGGGTTAGTCAAAAACATTCAGTACTTC